The clone carrying this TCR beta chain occurred many times. CDR1 is SGHTA, CDR2 FQGTGA, per germline. This CDR3 has 13 residues. J lost 6 bases, V lost 4 bases, and 2 bases had no gene match. A second PCR, run for about 6 to 11 cycles, used a sample-barcoded 5' primer plus a J-beta primer mix. TCRdb called the 5' RACE reads again in MiXCR, with one record for every CDR3 protein. The profile shows approximately 800,000 distinct CDR3 sequences, less than 70% of them singletons. Every donor gave ten milliliters of peripheral blood. This specimen comes from a study of blood T cells in healthy people across ages.

The J gene is TRBJ1-1, the V gene TRBV7-3, with TRBD1 matching 10 bases. The clonotype originates from an elderly man in good health. The sample taken for sequencing was blood. CDR3 DNA sequence: TGTGCCAGCAGCTCAGGGACAGGGGCTGAAGCTTTCTTT. Amino acids: CASSSGTGAEAFF.